Below, 15 T cell receptor beta chains from the same sample are listed, as sequenced in a study of blood T cells in healthy people across ages. A second PCR of about 7 to 11 cycles used a sample-barcoded 5' primer and a J-beta primer mix. TCRdb called the 5' RACE reads again in MiXCR, with one record for every CDR3 protein. Among about 1.6 million distinct CDR3 sequences listed, 34% were seen once. The sample comprised blood. These receptor sequences come from a young woman in good health.

This clonotype was observed a few times. The chain joins TRBV24-1 to TRBJ2-5; TRBD1 matches 9 bases. The ends lost 5 bases at V and 3 bases at J; junction bases unmatched: 6. Germline assignment: CDR1 KGHDR and CDR2 SFDVKD. The CDR3 is 15 amino acids. CDR3 protein: CATSVATGGEETQYF. The CDR3 DNA sequence: TGTGCCACCAGTGTGGCAACAGGGGGCGAAGAGACCCAGTACTTC.

The chain is built from TRBV29-1 and TRBJ2-2; D is uncertain. V lost 7 bases to trimming and J lost 7 bases, with 4 bases between them. The CDR3 extends over 9 amino acids. Germline assignment: CDR1 SQVTM and CDR2 ANQGSEA. The CDR3 spells CSAVGELFF. The CDR3 region has the DNA TGCAGCGCCGTCGGGGAGCTGTTTTTT.

The chain joins TRBV20-1 to TRBJ2-7, with D uncertain. Looked up from germline, CDR1 is DFQATT and CDR2 is SNEGSKA (reference sequence). V was clipped by 3 bases and J by 5 bases, with 11 bases between them. The CDR3 covers 12 residues. The CDR3 reads CSASKISNEQYF. The CDR3 DNA follows: TGCAGTGCTAGTAAAATAAGTAACGAGCAGTACTTC.

The sample holds a few counts of this clonotype. The CDR3 is CSAETGEVSREQYF. The CDR3 DNA reads as TGCAGTGCCGAGACGGGGGAGGTGTCCCGGGAGCAGTACTTC. This chain connects TRBV20-1 to TRBJ2-7; possible D gene TRBD2, 6 bases. Trimming shortened V by 6 bases and J by 7 bases, and 22 bases separated the two germline ends. There are 14 residues in the CDR3. Germline V lookup: CDR1 DFQATT, CDR2 SNEGSKA (reference sequence).

A remark on this clonotype: Compared with germline, one end of the junction differs, possibly owing to a read error. V usage is TRBV15 and J usage is TRBJ2-5; 11 nucleotides line up with TRBD2. CDR3 size: 16 residues. Germline CDR1 reads LNHNV; CDR2 reads YYDKDF (reference sequence). The CDR3, as DNA: TGTACCACCAGCAGACTAGCGGGGATACTCCAAGAGACCCAGTACTTC. Translated, it gives CTTSRLAGILQETQYF.

This clonotype was detected only once. An end of the junction does not agree with germline; a read error may underlie this. The V call is TRBV5-1, the J call TRBJ1-1; tentative D call: TRBD1 (6 bases). This CDR3 has 17 residues. Per the germline V gene, CDR1 is SGHRS and CDR2 is YFSETQ. CDR3 sequence reads: CASSLFMAGDGSTEVFF. In DNA form, the CDR3 reads TGCGCCAGCAGCTTGTTTATGGCAGGGGACGGGAGCACTGAAGTTTTCTTT.

This clonotype came up a few times. The V gene is TRBV3-1, the J gene TRBJ1-1; 7 nucleotides agree with TRBD1. The ends lost 5 bases at V and 0 bases at J; junction bases unmatched: 6. Germline CDR1 reads LGHDT; CDR2 reads YNNKEL (reference sequence). The CDR3 has 15 residues. CDR3 sequence: CASSADRDMNTEAFF. CDR3 sequence (DNA): TGTGCCAGCAGCGCAGACAGGGACATGAACACTGAAGCTTTCTTT.

The chain has TRBV4-1 and TRBJ2-7; 8 bases agree with TRBD1. J gave up 5 bases and V 1 base, and 7 bases lay outside the gene matches. The CDR3 has 15 amino acids. Germline V gene lookup returns CDR1 MGHRA and CDR2 YSYEKL. CDR3 loop: CASSQGDRILNEQYF. CDR3 bases: TGCGCCAGCAGCCAAGGGGACAGGATACTGAACGAGCAGTACTTC.

The chain employs TRBV15 and TRBJ2-7; tentative D call: TRBD2 (5 bases). V lost 3 bases and J lost 0, with 12 bases in between. Germline V gene sequence: CDR1 LNHNV, CDR2 YYDKDF (reference sequence). CDR3 length: 15 residues. CDR3 bases: TGTGCCACCAGCAGTGGGCGGGTGAGCTCCTACGAGCAGTACTTC. Protein: CATSSGRVSSYEQYF.

The J gene is TRBJ2-7, the V gene TRBV5-5; 7 bases map to TRBD2. This CDR3 comprises 15 residues. V shed 5 bases and J 6 bases; nucleotides not matched to a gene: 14. CDR1 and CDR2 from the germline V gene are SGHKS and YYEKEE (reference sequence). CDR3 protein: CASSPRWSLAAEQYF. In DNA, the CDR3 is TGTGCCAGCAGTCCCCGGTGGTCGCTAGCGGCCGAGCAGTACTTC.

This sequence joins TRBV20-1 and TRBJ1-1; D is unresolved. V lost 0 bases and J lost 1, with 6 bases in between. The germline V gene has CDR1 DFQATT and CDR2 SNEGSKA (reference sequence). The CDR3 loop spans 13 amino acids. The chain's CDR3 is CSARDRKNTEAFF. The CDR3 nucleotides are TGCAGTGCTAGAGATAGGAAGAACACTGAAGCTTTCTTT.

Worth noting for this clonotype: At one end, the junction sequence differs from germline, possibly due to a read error. The gene calls are TRBV13 and TRBJ2-3; TRBD1 aligns across 7 bases. The CDR3 is 13 residues long. Germline CDR1 PRHDT, CDR2 FYEKMQ (reference sequence). Written as DNA, the CDR3 is TGTGCCAACAGCTTAGGGGGCGCCGATACGCAGTATTTT. This codes for CANSLGGADTQYF. Together with reference TRBV13 and TRBJ2-3, the CDR3 gives the full variable domain: AAGVIQSPRHLIKEKRETATLKCYPIPRHDTVYWYQQGPGQDPQFLISFYEKMQSDKGSIPDRFSAQQFSDYHSELNMSSLELGDSALYFCANSLGGADTQYFGPGTRLTVL.

This chain uses TRBV7-2 with TRBJ1-2; unclear D gene. This CDR3 spans 16 amino acids. Trimming removed 5 bases from V and 4 bases from J, with 20 bases in between. The germline gives CDR1 SGHTA, CDR2 FQGNSA. The CDR3 nucleotides are TGTGCCAGCAGCCCCTCATGGGGAGCGACGGGCTATGGCTACACCTTC. It encodes CASSPSWGATGYGYTF.

This clonotype has ten or more counts. A much larger clone differs from this one at a single base, so this may be a read error. The chain is built from TRBV4-1 and TRBJ2-7; D unresolved. The CDR3 consists of 16 residues. V gave up 1 base and J gave up 4 bases, with 17 bases separating them. Germline assignment: CDR1 MGHRA and CDR2 YSYEKL. The CDR3 sequence is CASSQADLLLCYEQYF. The CDR3 DNA sequence: TGCGCCAGCAGCCAAGCGGACCTCCTGTTATGTTACGAGCAGTACTTC.

This clonotype was counted between two and nine times. The chain carries TRBV27 and TRBJ2-3, with 8 positions matching TRBD2. Germline V gene data show CDR1 as MNHEY and CDR2 as SMNVEV (reference sequence). Trimming removed 0 bases from V and 3 bases from J; junction bases left unmatched: 8. The CDR3 runs 17 residues. CDR3: CASSLSGTRLRTDTQYF. DNA for the CDR3: TGTGCCAGCAGTTTATCAGGGACTAGATTACGAACAGATACGCAGTATTTT.